Following are 16 T cell receptor beta chains from one sample sequenced in a study of cytomegalovirus exposure and HLA in healthy donors. The PCR was carried out with 60 Vbeta primers and 13 Jbeta primers. Clones were read by immunoSEQ multiplex PCR, and TCRdb kept only the in-frame ones, dropping some. The table records about 140,000 clones, around 80% of them present only once. The sample was PBMCs. The receptor source for this set is a female donor in good health and CMV-seronegative.

J is TRBJ2-5 and V is TRBV18, with D perhaps TRBD2 (6 bases). V dropped 2 bases and J dropped 2 bases, with 18 bases sitting between them. The germline gives CDR1 KGHSH, CDR2 LQKENI. The CDR3 covers 17 residues. The CDR3 nucleotides read TGTGCCAGCTCACCAATTATGGCGGTCGGGGGACAAGAGACCCAGTACTTC. This codes for CASSPIMAVGGQETQYF.

The chain uses TRBV7-2 and TRBJ2-5; D remains unclear. Germline V gene sequence: CDR1 SGHTA, CDR2 FQGNSA. With 1 base removed from V and 1 base from J, the gap between germline ends came to 7 bases. This CDR3 is built from 14 residues. The CDR3 nucleotides read TGTGCCAGCAGCTTAGGTGGCAGCCAAGAGACCCAGTACTTC. It translates to CASSLGGSQETQYF.

V is TRBV9 and J is TRBJ1-1, with a tentative D call TRBD1 (5 bases). The CDR3 runs 15 residues. Trimming removed 0 bases from V and 3 bases from J, with 12 bases in between. Germline V CDR1 and CDR2: SGDLS, YYNGEE. The CDR3 DNA follows: TGTGCCAGCAGCGTAGGAAGGGGCGCCGACACTGAAGCTTTCTTT. Its protein is CASSVGRGADTEAFF.

The CDR3 reads CASSLLASSTDTQYF. The CDR3 DNA reads as TGTGCCAGCAGCTTACTAGCCTCTAGCACAGATACGCAGTATTTT. The chain links TRBV7-7 to TRBJ2-3, with a weak D call TRBD2 (5 bases). Deletions cut 2 bases from V and 0 bases from J, with 9 bases between. This CDR3 is 15 amino acids long. Germline loops: CDR1 SSHAT, CDR2 FNYEAQ (reference sequence). Filled out from reference TRBV7-7 and TRBJ2-3, the complete variable domain reads GAGVSQSPRYKVTKRGQDVTLRCDPISSHATLYWYQQALGQGPEFLTYFNYEAQPDKSGLPSDRFSAERPEGSISTLTIQRTEQRDSAMYRCASSLLASSTDTQYFGPGTRLTVL.

This clone was seen more than once but under ten times. J is TRBJ2-5 and V is TRBV5-1; tentative D call: TRBD1 (6 bases). Trimming took off 4 bases at V and 1 base at J, with 14 bases between the two ends. Germline V lookup: CDR1 SGHRS, CDR2 YFSETQ. The CDR3 has 15 amino acids. CDR3 nucleotides: TGCGCCAGCAGCGTGTTGGGGGCCTTCCAAGAGACCCAGTACTTC. Translation: CASSVLGAFQETQYF.

The chain employs TRBV30 and TRBJ2-1, with TRBD2 matching 7 bases. CDR3 length equals 18 residues. Germline assignment: CDR1 GTSNPN and CDR2 SVGIG (reference sequence). V gave up 3 bases and J gave up 1 base; unmatched junction bases: 15. The CDR3 coding sequence is TGTGCCTGGAGATCCCCCTTTGCGGGAGCTACTTCCTACAATGAGCAGTTCTTC. Protein product: CAWRSPFAGATSYNEQFF. Full variable domain (missing parts from reference TRBV30 and TRBJ2-1): SQTIHQWPATLVQPVGSPLSLECTVEGTSNPNLYWYRQAAGRGLQLLFYSVGIGQISSEVPQNLSASRPQDRQFILSSKKLLLSDSGFYLCAWRSPFAGATSYNEQFFGPGTRLTVL.

The rearrangement uses TRBV18 and TRBJ2-1, with 7 bases aligning to TRBD2. With 6 bases clipped from V and 5 bases from J, the junction kept 7 bases outside the gene matches. CDR1 and CDR2 from the germline V gene are KGHSH and LQKENI. The CDR3 is 14 residues long. The CDR3 loop reads CASSLSAGDNEQFF. The CDR3 DNA reads as TGTGCCAGCTCCCTATCGGCGGGAGACAATGAGCAGTTCTTC.

The chain has TRBV7-2 and TRBJ2-2; no clear D gene. CDR3 length equals 15 residues. V was clipped by 1 base and J by 0 bases, with 6 bases between them. Germline V gene data show CDR1 as SGHTA and CDR2 as FQGNSA. Here the CDR3 reads CASSLVAANTGELFF. CDR3 nucleotides: TGTGCCAGCAGCTTAGTCGCGGCGAACACCGGGGAGCTGTTTTTT.

CDR3 sequence (DNA): TGTGCCAGCTCACCAGGACAGGGGGCCTTGAACACTGAAGCTTTCTTT. Translation: CASSPGQGALNTEAFF. The chain joins TRBV18 to TRBJ1-1; TRBD1 matches at 11 bases. V lost 2 bases to trimming and J lost 0 bases; unmatched junction nucleotides: 2. The CDR3 is 16 residues long. Germline V gives CDR1 KGHSH, CDR2 LQKENI.

The chain recombines TRBV9 with TRBJ1-2; no clear D. CDR1 SGDLS and CDR2 YYNGEE come from the germline V gene. The CDR3 consists of 12 residues. V was shortened by 5 bases and J by 8 bases, with 13 bases between the two germline ends. CDR3 sequence: CASSDLRRGYTF. The CDR3 nucleotides read TGTGCCAGCAGTGACTTAAGAAGGGGCTACACCTTC. The full variable domain, in which reference TRBV9 and TRBJ1-2 provide the parts outside the CDR3, is DSGVTQTPKHLITATGQRVTLRCSPRSGDLSVYWYQQSLDQGLQFLIQYYNGEERAKGNILERFSAQQFPDLHSELNLSSLELGDSALYFCASSDLRRGYTFGSGTRLTVV.

The rearrangement joins TRBV2 to TRBJ1-3; unclear D gene. The CDR3 contains 16 residues. Germline V gene lookup returns CDR1 SNHLY and CDR2 FYNNEI. Between the trimmed V and J ends, which lost 6 bases and 0 bases, there was a span of 15 bases. As DNA, the CDR3 is TGTGCCAGCAGCGAGGTGACCCCGAGCTCTGGAAACACCATATATTTT. This encodes CASSEVTPSSGNTIYF. The variable domain in full, with the rest retrieved from reference TRBV2 and TRBJ1-3, is EPEVTQTPSHQVTQMGQEVILRCVPISNHLYFYWYRQILGQKVEFLVSFYNNEISEKSEIFDDQFSVERPDGSNFTLKIRSTKLEDSAMYFCASSEVTPSSGNTIYFGEGSWLTVV.

The rearrangement links TRBV5-1 to TRBJ2-3, with 7 bases fitting TRBD2. Germline V CDR1 and CDR2: SGHRS, YFSETQ. The CDR3 consists of 13 residues. Trimming took 4 bases from V and 6 from J; bases not matched to a gene: 5. In DNA form, the CDR3 reads TGCGCCAGCAGCAAGCGGGATTCGGATACGCAGTATTTT. Encoded protein: CASSKRDSDTQYF.

The gene calls are TRBV6-4 and TRBJ2-3; perhaps TRBD2 as D (5 bases). The CDR3 loop spans 17 amino acids. V was cut by 5 bases and J by 2 bases, with 20 bases left in between. CDR1 MRHNA and CDR2 SNTAGT come from the germline V gene. CDR3 sequence (DNA): TGTGCCAGCAGTAAAGGAATTGGGCGGGCGAACACAGATACGCAGTATTTT. Protein sequence: CASSKGIGRANTDTQYF.

V gene TRBV15 combines with J gene TRBJ2-2; D might be TRBD1 (6 bases). There are 16 residues in the CDR3. The ends were cut back, 3 bases at V and 5 bases at J, with 16 bases in the middle. Germline V gene data show CDR1 as LNHNV and CDR2 as YYDKDF (reference sequence). The CDR3 bases are TGTGCCACCAGCAGGAATTGGGACATTTTAACCGGGGAGCTGTTTTTT. Amino acid sequence: CATSRNWDILTGELFF.

The chain recombines TRBV14 with TRBJ1-2; a weak D match, TRBD1 (5 bases). This CDR3 spans 15 amino acids. The V end was cut by 3 bases, the J end by 1 base, with 12 bases between. Germline loops: CDR1 SGHDN, CDR2 FVKESK. The CDR3 reads CASSQEGKGNYGYTF. The CDR3, as DNA: TGTGCCAGCAGCCAGGAGGGGAAGGGTAACTATGGCTACACCTTC.

V is TRBV6-6 and J is TRBJ1-2, with D possibly TRBD1 on 5 matching bases. The CDR3 spans 16 residues. Germline loops: CDR1 MNHNY, CDR2 SVGAGI (reference sequence). Trimming took 2 bases from V and 4 from J, leaving 17 bases between them. CDR3 loop: CASSYSADIRFYGYTF. The CDR3 DNA is TGTGCCAGCAGTTACAGTGCGGACATCCGCTTCTATGGCTACACCTTC.